A single sample gave rise to the 13 T cell receptor beta chains below, sequenced in a study of T cell responses to AZD1222 COVID-19 vaccine (dated by TCRdb to the early 2020s). The method behind the library was the immunoSEQ multiplex PCR assay. The immuneACCESS repertoire file appears here via TCRdb, limited to in-frame rearrangements. These files lack a portion of the clones; in checked studies, under half of the deficit traces to unresolved V genes, and the cause of the others is not known. The sample includes 95,000 to 150,000 clones, with less than 95% observed a single time. The ten largest clones represent 4% to 5.5% of the sample. The time point label, read with the paper, signifies: baseline before first vaccination. The sample's treatment or condition, from its label and the paper: meningococcal conjugate vaccine given as trial control. The sample here was peripheral blood, taken on day 0 of MenACWY control vaccination. These receptors all stem from an adult in good health.

The chain has TRBV14 and TRBJ2-5; D may be TRBD2 (5 bases). The V end lost 2 bases, the J end lost 1 base, and 8 bases lay between the germline ends. Germline CDR1 SGHDN, CDR2 FVKESK. CDR3 length: 14 residues. The CDR3 sequence: CASSQWTFQETQYF. As DNA, the CDR3 is TGTGCCAGCAGCCAATGGACTTTCCAAGAGACCCAGTACTTC.

V and J are TRBV6-6 and TRBJ2-2; 7 positions match TRBD1. V lost 5 bases to trimming and J lost 4 bases; unmatched junction nucleotides: 7. The CDR3 contains 15 residues. Germline lookup yields CDR1 MNHNY and CDR2 SVGAGI (reference sequence). CDR3 residues: CASSNGQVGTGELFF. The CDR3 DNA reads TGTGCCAGCAGTAACGGACAGGTGGGCACCGGGGAGCTGTTTTTT.

The chain employs TRBV28 and TRBJ1-1; TRBD1 agrees at 7 bases. In germline, CDR1 is MDHEN, CDR2 SYDVKM. The CDR3 runs to 15 residues. With V trimmed by 6 bases and J by 5 bases, 12 bases remained unmatched. The CDR3 DNA follows: TGTGCCAGCAGGGTCGTCTCAGGGGGGCGAACTGAAGCTTTCTTT. Residues: CASRVVSGGRTEAFF.

V gene TRBV5-6 combines with J gene TRBJ1-6; 10 nucleotides agree with TRBD1. CDR1 is SGHDT and CDR2 is YYEEEE in the germline V gene. The CDR3 covers 15 residues. V trimming: 3 bases; J trimming: 9 bases; junction bases outside the gene matches: 6. This CDR3 reads CASSYRDRGASPLHF. In nucleotides, the CDR3 is TGTGCCAGCAGCTACCGGGACAGGGGCGCTTCACCCCTCCACTTT.

This chain joins TRBV7-9 and TRBJ1-1; D is undetermined. Germline loops: CDR1 SEHNR, CDR2 FQNEAQ (reference sequence). This CDR3 spans 12 amino acids. The V gene lost 4 bases and the J gene lost 4 bases, with 7 bases spanning the gap. CDR3 sequence reads: CASSSGFTEAFF. The DNA for the CDR3 is TGTGCCAGCAGCTCGGGGTTCACTGAAGCTTTCTTT.

This sequence joins TRBV2 and TRBJ2-3; 9 nucleotides agree with TRBD2. The CDR3 runs 15 residues. V gave up 4 bases and J gave up 3 bases; unmatched junction bases: 5. Germline assignment: CDR1 SNHLY and CDR2 FYNNEI. The DNA for the CDR3 is TGTGCCAGCAGTGCTGAGCGGGGGGATACAGATACGCAGTATTTT. This gives the protein CASSAERGDTDTQYF.

The chain joins TRBV4-2 to TRBJ1-3; unclear D gene. Looked up from germline, CDR1 is LGHNA and CDR2 is YNFKEQ. The length of the CDR3 is 16 residues. V lost 1 base, J lost 0 bases, and 10 bases lay in between. CDR3 residues: CASSQGVASSGNTIYF. CDR3 nucleotides: TGTGCCAGCAGCCAAGGGGTGGCGAGCTCTGGAAACACCATATATTTT.

DNA for the CDR3: TGTGCCAGCAGTCCGGGACAGCGCGGGGCCCCTGAAGCTTTCTTT. Amino acids: CASSPGQRGAPEAFF. The chain employs TRBV28 and TRBJ1-1; 7 bases line up with TRBD1. The CDR3 sequence is 15 residues long. Trimming cost V 5 bases and J 6 bases; bases outside gene matches: 12. Looked up from germline, CDR1 is MDHEN and CDR2 is SYDVKM. The variable domain in full, with the rest retrieved from reference TRBV28 and TRBJ1-1, is DVKVTQSSRYLVKRTGEKVFLECVQDMDHENMFWYRQDPGLGLRLIYFSYDVKMKEKGDIPEGYSVSREKKERFSLILESASTNQTSMYLCASSPGQRGAPEAFFGQGTRLTVV.

This clone was found once. CDR3 region: CASSHNTEAFF. CDR3 DNA sequence: TGTGCCAGCAGCCACAACACTGAAGCTTTCTTT. The chain uses TRBV12-3 or TRBV12-4 and TRBJ1-1; D is uncertain. V was trimmed by 6 bases and J by 2 bases, leaving 4 bases between them. The CDR3 has 11 residues.

This clone occurred once. The rearrangement uses TRBV28 and TRBJ1-5; 11 bases are a match to TRBD1. Germline CDR1 reads MDHEN; CDR2 reads SYDVKM. V was clipped by 3 bases and J by 1 base; unmatched bases: 2. The CDR3 runs 16 residues. The CDR3 protein is CASSFGTGGSNQPQHF. The DNA of the CDR3 is TGTGCCAGCAGTTTTGGGACAGGGGGAAGCAATCAGCCCCAGCATTTT. Full variable domain (missing parts from reference TRBV28 and TRBJ1-5): DVKVTQSSRYLVKRTGEKVFLECVQDMDHENMFWYRQDPGLGLRLIYFSYDVKMKEKGDIPEGYSVSREKKERFSLILESASTNQTSMYLCASSFGTGGSNQPQHFGDGTRLSIL.

The rearrangement joins TRBV4-2 to TRBJ2-3; D call uncertain. The germline V gene has CDR1 LGHNA and CDR2 YNFKEQ. V was shortened by 1 base and J by 4 bases, with 3 bases between the two germline ends. The CDR3 runs to 12 residues. CDR3 sequence reads: CASSQVSDTQYF. CDR3 DNA sequence: TGTGCCAGCAGCCAAGTATCAGATACGCAGTATTTT.

The J gene is TRBJ1-5, the V gene TRBV10-1; D gene ambiguous. The CDR3 is made up of 13 amino acids. The germline CDR1 and CDR2 sequences are WNHNN and SYGVQD (reference sequence). V lost 7 bases and J 2 bases, leaving 9 bases between the germline ends. CDR3 coding DNA: TGCGCCAGCATTGGGGAAGGCAATCAGCCCCAGCATTTT. Residues: CASIGEGNQPQHF.

The V call is TRBV28, the J call TRBJ2-1, with 10 bases identical to TRBD2. Germline assignment: CDR1 MDHEN and CDR2 SYDVKM. The CDR3 is made up of 15 amino acids. Germline trimming cut 3 bases from V and 4 bases from J; bases unmatched to any gene: 3. CDR3 sequence: CASSFSTSGYNEQFF. The CDR3 nucleotides are TGTGCCAGCAGTTTCTCGACTAGCGGGTACAATGAGCAGTTCTTC.